One and the same sample provided the 23 T cell receptor beta chains below, sequenced in a study of T cell changes during pregnancy in multiple sclerosis. Method: immunoSEQ multiplex PCR; TCRdb's copy keeps in-frame clones and lacks some. The table shows about 110,000 clones, with approximately 91% occurring only once. The sequenced sample was peripheral blood, obtained after pregnancy. The origin of the receptors is a female donor with multiple sclerosis, enrolled in a pregnancy study.

J is TRBJ1-1 and V is TRBV5-1; weak D call: TRBD1 (6 bases). The V end was cut by 4 bases, the J end by 0 bases, with 16 bases between. CDR1 and CDR2 from the germline V gene are SGHRS and YFSETQ. The CDR3 is 16 amino acids. The CDR3 coding sequence is TGCGCCAGCAGCAACAAACAGGGAGATTTGAACACTGAAGCTTTCTTT. Encoded protein: CASSNKQGDLNTEAFF.

This clone was counted only a few times. The chain is built from TRBV5-1 and TRBJ1-6, with D possibly matching TRBD1 (6 bases). Germline V gives CDR1 SGHRS, CDR2 YFSETQ. The CDR3 sequence is 15 residues long. V was shortened by 0 bases and J by 6 bases, with 10 bases between the two germline ends. The CDR3 region is CASSLEAGVNSPLHF. The CDR3 DNA is TGCGCCAGCAGCTTGGAGGCAGGGGTTAATTCACCCCTCCACTTT.

This clone was detected once. The V and J genes are TRBV5-1 and TRBJ1-5; D may be TRBD1 (6 bases). CDR3 length: 15 amino acids. Per the germline V gene, CDR1 is SGHRS and CDR2 is YFSETQ. The V end lost 0 bases, the J end lost 4 bases, and 11 bases lay between the germline ends. CDR3 DNA sequence: TGCGCCAGCAGCTTGGACGGACAGCCTAATCAGCCCCAGCATTTT. Protein sequence: CASSLDGQPNQPQHF. The whole variable domain, remainder taken from reference TRBV5-1 and TRBJ1-5, is KAGVTQTPRYLIKTRGQQVTLSCSPISGHRSVSWYQQTPGQGLQFLFEYFSETQRNKGNFPGRFSGRQFSNSRSEMNVSTLELGDSALYLCASSLDGQPNQPQHFGDGTRLSIL.

The rearrangement links TRBV2 to TRBJ1-1; no clear D. V dropped 2 bases and J dropped 4 bases, with 11 bases sitting between them. There are 14 residues in the CDR3. The germline gives CDR1 SNHLY, CDR2 FYNNEI. For the CDR3, the DNA is TGTGCCAGCAGTGAACGCAGCCCGGGCACTGAAGCTTTCTTT. Amino acids: CASSERSPGTEAFF.

The chain carries TRBV4-2 and TRBJ1-5; perhaps TRBD1 as D (6 bases). This CDR3 has 15 amino acids. V lost 0 bases and J 7 bases, leaving 13 bases between the germline ends. Germline V gene sequence: CDR1 LGHNA, CDR2 YNFKEQ. The CDR3: CASSQDRGAGQPQHF. CDR3 sequence (DNA): TGTGCCAGCAGCCAAGATCGGGGGGCGGGACAGCCCCAGCATTTT.

This clone appeared a few times. This sample also contains other DNA sequences that code for the same CDR3. The J gene is TRBJ2-7, the V gene TRBV5-6, with a tentative D call TRBD2 (5 bases). In germline, CDR1 is SGHDT, CDR2 YYEEEE. Deletions cut 0 bases from V and 7 bases from J, with 5 bases between. This CDR3 spans 11 amino acids. Here the CDR3 reads CASSLGGEQYF. CDR3 sequence (DNA): TGTGCCAGCAGCTTGGGCGGGGAGCAGTACTTC.

This chain uses TRBV6-5 with TRBJ2-4; TRBD1 might be the D (6 bases). V was pared by 5 bases and J by 6 bases, with 11 bases between. CDR1 and CDR2 from the germline V gene are MNHEY and SVGAGI. The length of the CDR3 is 13 residues. CDR3 loop: CASSLTGRNIQYF. CDR3 in DNA: TGTGCCAGCAGTCTAACAGGGAGAAACATTCAGTACTTC.

V and J are TRBV4-1 and TRBJ2-1; TRBD2 matches 10 bases. This CDR3 comprises 19 residues. V shed 1 base, J shed 0 bases, and the junction held 9 bases outside the gene matches. The germline CDR1 and CDR2 sequences are MGHRA and YSYEKL. CDR3 bases: TGCGCCAGCAGCCAAGTTGCTAGCGGGGGCCCCAGCTCCTACAATGAGCAGTTCTTC. This sequence encodes CASSQVASGGPSSYNEQFF.

V gene TRBV4-1 combines with J gene TRBJ1-4; a weak D match, TRBD1 (5 bases). Trimming shortened V by 6 bases and J by 9 bases, and 14 bases separated the two germline ends. This CDR3 has 13 amino acids. Germline V CDR1 and CDR2: MGHRA, YSYEKL. CDR3 region: CASSRGSFQKLFF. In nucleotides, the CDR3 is TGCGCCAGCAGTAGGGGCTCATTCCAAAAACTGTTTTTT.

The sample holds one count of this clone. J is TRBJ1-6 and V is TRBV7-6; TRBD1 aligns across 7 bases. V gave up 4 bases and J gave up 10 bases; unmatched junction bases: 7. CDR1 is SGHVS, CDR2 FNYEAQ, per germline. This CDR3 spans 14 amino acids. The CDR3 region is CASSSRQGGSPLHF. The CDR3 nucleotides are TGTGCCAGCAGCTCCCGACAGGGAGGATCACCCCTCCACTTT.

There are a few counts of this clone. The gene calls are TRBV7-9 and TRBJ1-4, with 8 bases matching TRBD1. Germline CDR1 reads SEHNR; CDR2 reads FQNEAQ (reference sequence). The CDR3 is 15 amino acids. V gave up 1 base and J gave up 8 bases; unmatched junction bases: 6. In DNA form, the CDR3 reads TGTGCCAGCAGCTTAGGGACAGGGCAGGAGGAAAAACTGTTTTTT. Translating it yields CASSLGTGQEEKLFF.

The chain recombines TRBV19 with TRBJ2-3, with D hard to call. This CDR3 has 16 residues. Trimming took off 1 base at V and 4 bases at J, with 15 bases between the two ends. Germline assignment: CDR1 LNHDA and CDR2 SQIVND (reference sequence). This CDR3 is CASSIGHSQAADTQYF. DNA for the CDR3: TGTGCCAGTAGTATAGGTCACAGTCAAGCCGCAGATACGCAGTATTTT. Looking up the rest from reference TRBV19 and TRBJ2-3 gives the full variable domain: DGGITQSPKYLFRKEGQNVTLSCEQNLNHDAMYWYRQDPGQGLRLIYYSQIVNDFQKGDIAEGYSVSREKKESFPLTVTSAQKNPTAFYLCASSIGHSQAADTQYFGPGTRLTVL.

This chain uses TRBV5-4 with TRBJ1-4; TRBD1 agrees at 8 bases. Germline V lookup: CDR1 SGHNT, CDR2 YYREEE (reference sequence). The CDR3 covers 16 residues. Trimming at V came to 3 bases and at J to 7 bases, leaving 11 bases not matched to a gene. CDR3 in amino acids: CASSSAGTGDGEKLFF. The CDR3 nucleotides are TGTGCCAGCAGCTCCGCCGGGACAGGTGATGGTGAAAAACTGTTTTTT.

The rearrangement links TRBV10-1 to TRBJ2-2; 8 bases fit TRBD2. Per germline, CDR1 WNHNN and CDR2 SYGVQD (reference sequence). V was clipped by 5 bases and J by 5 bases; unmatched bases: 10. The CDR3 has 16 residues. The CDR3 DNA sequence: TGCGCCAGCAGTCCCATTAGGCGGGGGGAAACCGGGGAGCTGTTTTTT. Translating it yields CASSPIRRGETGELFF.

The count of this clone is one. J is TRBJ1-6 and V is TRBV27; perhaps TRBD1 as D (5 bases). The V end was cut by 5 bases, the J end by 7 bases, with 15 bases between. CDR1 and CDR2 (germline): MNHEY, SMNVEV (reference sequence). This CDR3 is 15 amino acids long. This chain's CDR3 is CASSAGGVGNSPLHF. The CDR3 DNA is TGTGCCAGCAGTGCCGGGGGGGTCGGAAATTCACCCCTCCACTTT.

The chain uses TRBV5-4 and TRBJ2-5, with 13 bases identical to TRBD2. The CDR3 runs to 16 residues. Germline assignment: CDR1 SGHNT and CDR2 YYREEE (reference sequence). V dropped 4 bases and J dropped 5; count of bases not matched to a gene: 8. The CDR3 protein is CASSLATSGGAETQYF. The CDR3 region has the DNA TGTGCCAGCAGCCTAGCTACTAGCGGGGGGGCTGAGACCCAGTACTTC.

The chain recombines TRBV12-5 with TRBJ1-1; the D is unclear. Trimming left V 3 bases short and J 4 bases short, with 9 bases between. Germline V CDR1 and CDR2: LGHNT, FRNRAP. The CDR3 spans 13 residues. CDR3 DNA sequence: TGTGCTAGTGGTTTTGAGGAGGGCACTGAAGCTTTCTTT. Amino acid sequence: CASGFEEGTEAFF.

The J gene is TRBJ1-1, the V gene TRBV5-1; tentatively, D is TRBD1 (6 bases). V was pared by 3 bases and J by 3 bases, with 15 bases between. Germline loops: CDR1 SGHRS, CDR2 YFSETQ. The CDR3 runs to 15 residues. CDR3 nucleotide sequence: TGCGCCAGCAGCTCCCGGGGGGGCCAGGACACTGAAGCTTTCTTT. This codes for CASSSRGGQDTEAFF. Variable domain in full (rest from reference TRBV5-1 and TRBJ1-1): KAGVTQTPRYLIKTRGQQVTLSCSPISGHRSVSWYQQTPGQGLQFLFEYFSETQRNKGNFPGRFSGRQFSNSRSEMNVSTLELGDSALYLCASSSRGGQDTEAFFGQGTRLTVV.

V usage is TRBV21-1 and J usage is TRBJ1-3. TRBV21-1 is a known pseudogene. CDR3 size: 18 residues. The CDR3 reads CASSKEGGARTSGNTIYF. In DNA form, the CDR3 reads TGTGCCAGCAGCAAAGAAGGCGGGGCAAGGACCTCTGGAAACACCATATATTTT.

The chain is built from TRBV15 and TRBJ1-4; perhaps TRBD1 as D (6 bases). CDR3 size: 14 residues. CDR1 and CDR2 (germline): LNHNV, YYDKDF (reference sequence). V lost 8 bases, J lost 0 bases, and 10 bases lay in between. CDR3 region: CATSNRATNEKLFF. The CDR3 bases are TGTGCCACCTCAAACAGGGCAACTAATGAAAAACTGTTTTTT.

The J gene is TRBJ1-6, the V gene TRBV5-4; no reliable D call. Germline V lookup: CDR1 SGHNT, CDR2 YYREEE (reference sequence). CDR3 length equals 15 residues. V was trimmed by 0 bases and J by 0 bases, leaving 4 bases between them. CDR3 nucleotide sequence: TGTGCCAGCAGCTTGGTGAGCTCCTATAATTCACCCCTCCACTTT. Protein product: CASSLVSSYNSPLHF.

This rearrangement joins TRBV19 to TRBJ2-7; D gene ambiguous. The CDR3 extends over 13 amino acids. Trimming removed 11 bases from V and 0 bases from J, with 14 bases in between. Germline lookup yields CDR1 LNHDA and CDR2 SQIVND (reference sequence). CDR3 residues: CAASRSSSYEQYF. The CDR3, as DNA: TGTGCCGCCTCCAGGTCGAGCTCCTACGAGCAGTACTTC. The variable domain in full, with the rest retrieved from reference TRBV19 and TRBJ2-7, is DGGITQSPKYLFRKEGQNVTLSCEQNLNHDAMYWYRQDPGQGLRLIYYSQIVNDFQKGDIAEGYSVSREKKESFPLTVTSAQKNPTAFYLCAASRSSSYEQYFGPGTRLTVT.

This rearrangement joins TRBV7-3 to TRBJ2-5, with D perhaps TRBD2 (5 bases). V was clipped by 3 bases and J by 5 bases, with 10 bases between them. The CDR3 contains 13 residues. Germline V lookup: CDR1 SGHTA, CDR2 FQGTGA. Here the CDR3 reads CASSFGERETQYF. The CDR3 coding sequence is TGTGCCAGCAGCTTTGGCGAGCGGGAGACCCAGTACTTC.